This is a list of T cell receptor beta chains from one sample in a study of CD8 T cells in ankylosing spondylitis. One entry per CDR3 protein results from TCRdb running MiXCR on the 5' RACE reads. Among about 540,000 distinct CDR3 sequences listed, roughly 13% were seen once. The sample was blood, either unsorted or a sorted T cell fraction (not recorded which). Receptors were obtained from a male donor with ankylosing spondylitis. CDR3s include the opening cysteine and the closing phenylalanine or tryptophan. Each record gives: V gene, clone size, J gene, D gene, CDR3 protein, CDR3 DNA. The D gene is left open where the match is weak. A row's size may be missing; if present it is once, few, many or a size class.

v_call: TRBV24-1
clone_size: few
j_call: TRBJ1-5
d_call: NA
cdr3_aa: CATSARTEYSNQPQHF
cdr3_nt: TGTGCCACCAGTGCTCGGACGGAGTATAGCAATCAGCCCCAGCATTTT

v_call: TRBV2
clone_size: few
j_call: TRBJ2-7
d_call: NA
cdr3_aa: CASSGYKGFPSEQYF
cdr3_nt: TGTGCCAGCAGTGGTTACAAGGGGTTCCCGTCCGAGCAGTACTTC

v_call: TRBV2
clone_size: NA
j_call: TRBJ2-3
d_call: NA
cdr3_aa: CASSRDWSMTDTQYF
cdr3_nt: TGTGCCAGCAGTCGGGACTGGAGCATGACAGATACGCAGTATTTT

v_call: TRBV7-2
clone_size: NA
j_call: TRBJ2-1
d_call: NA
cdr3_aa: CASSLVVAPFSEQFF
cdr3_nt: TGTGCCAGCAGCTTAGTGGTAGCCCCGTTCAGTGAGCAGTTCTTC

v_call: TRBV9
clone_size: NA
j_call: TRBJ2-1
d_call: NA
cdr3_aa: CASSVAYRSSYNEQFF
cdr3_nt: TGTGCCAGCAGCGTAGCCTATAGAAGCTCCTACAATGAGCAGTTCTTC

v_call: TRBV2
clone_size: few
j_call: TRBJ2-1
d_call: NA
cdr3_aa: CASTGGRVYNEQFF
cdr3_nt: TGTGCCAGCACTGGGGGCAGGGTCTACAATGAGCAGTTCTTC

v_call: TRBV20-1
clone_size: few
j_call: TRBJ2-5
d_call: NA
cdr3_aa: CSASSSTEFQETQYF
cdr3_nt: TGCAGTGCGAGCAGTAGCACTGAATTCCAAGAGACCCAGTACTTC

v_call: TRBV12-3/TRBV12-4
clone_size: once
j_call: TRBJ2-7
d_call: TRBD2
cdr3_aa: CASSLSSGTLEQYF
cdr3_nt: TGTGCCAGCAGTTTATCTAGCGGGACCCTCGAGCAGTACTTC

v_call: TRBV11-1
clone_size: NA
j_call: TRBJ2-5
d_call: TRBD2
cdr3_aa: CASSLGGASGRTKETQYF
cdr3_nt: TGTGCCAGCAGCTTAGGAGGAGCAAGCGGGAGGACCAAAGAGACCCAGTACTTC

v_call: TRBV11-2
clone_size: NA
j_call: TRBJ2-5
d_call: NA
cdr3_aa: CASSPRLNDPGETQYF
cdr3_nt: TGTGCCAGCAGCCCCCGGCTAAACGACCCTGGGGAGACCCAGTACTTC

v_call: TRBV20-1
clone_size: few
j_call: TRBJ2-7
d_call: TRBD2
cdr3_aa: CSARGTGGRVHEQYF
cdr3_nt: TGCAGTGCTAGAGGTACTGGCGGGAGAGTCCACGAGCAGTACTTC

v_call: TRBV5-1
clone_size: few
j_call: TRBJ2-2
d_call: TRBD2
cdr3_aa: CASSRQTSSGTGELFF
cdr3_nt: TGCGCCAGCAGCCGTCAGACTAGCTCCGGCACCGGGGAGCTGTTTTTT

v_call: TRBV7-2
clone_size: NA
j_call: TRBJ2-5
d_call: NA
cdr3_aa: CASSFQPGSQETQYF
cdr3_nt: TGTGCCAGCAGCTTCCAGCCCGGCAGCCAAGAGACCCAGTACTTC

v_call: TRBV5-1
clone_size: NA
j_call: TRBJ2-2
d_call: TRBD2
cdr3_aa: CASSLRLAEFTGELFF
cdr3_nt: TGCGCCAGCAGCTTAAGACTAGCGGAGTTCACCGGGGAGCTGTTTTTT

v_call: TRBV5-1
clone_size: few
j_call: TRBJ1-6
d_call: TRBD1
cdr3_aa: CASRSPGQGAPLHF
cdr3_nt: TGCGCCAGCAGATCACCGGGACAGGGGGCACCCCTCCACTTT

v_call: TRBV27
clone_size: NA
j_call: TRBJ2-7
d_call: TRBD2
cdr3_aa: CASSTEGGTSGTTTYEQYF
cdr3_nt: TGTGCCAGCAGTACAGAGGGGGGGACTAGCGGGACAACAACTTACGAGCAGTACTTC

v_call: TRBV11-3
clone_size: NA
j_call: TRBJ2-1
d_call: NA
cdr3_aa: CASSQRARSSYNEQFF
cdr3_nt: TGTGCCAGCAGCCAGAGGGCCCGGAGCTCCTACAATGAGCAGTTCTTC

v_call: TRBV9
clone_size: NA
j_call: TRBJ1-2
d_call: NA
cdr3_aa: CASSPRNRGGYTF
cdr3_nt: TGTGCCAGCAGCCCTCGGAACCGCGGTGGCTACACCTTC

v_call: TRBV29-1
clone_size: few
j_call: TRBJ1-1
d_call: NA
cdr3_aa: CSVDRGIGTEAFF
cdr3_nt: TGCAGCGTTGATCGGGGAATCGGGACTGAAGCTTTCTTT

v_call: TRBV7-9
clone_size: few
j_call: TRBJ2-5
d_call: NA
cdr3_aa: CASTPGQVGETQYF
cdr3_nt: TGTGCCAGCACCCCGGGCCAGGTTGGGGAGACCCAGTACTTC

v_call: TRBV12-3/TRBV12-4
clone_size: NA
j_call: TRBJ1-1
d_call: NA
cdr3_aa: CATSRVGGVNTEAFF
cdr3_nt: TGTGCTACCTCCCGGGTGGGGGGCGTGAACACTGAAGCTTTCTTT

v_call: TRBV27
clone_size: few
j_call: TRBJ1-2
d_call: NA
cdr3_aa: CASSFWGSGYGYTF
cdr3_nt: TGTGCCAGCAGTTTTTGGGGATCGGGCTATGGCTACACCTTC

v_call: TRBV2
clone_size: NA
j_call: TRBJ2-2
d_call: TRBD2
cdr3_aa: CATTRSSGGNTGELFF
cdr3_nt: TGTGCCACAACGCGATCTAGCGGGGGAAACACCGGGGAGCTGTTTTTT

v_call: TRBV19
clone_size: NA
j_call: TRBJ2-7
d_call: TRBD1
cdr3_aa: CASRRQGDYEQYF
cdr3_nt: TGTGCCAGTAGACGGCAGGGGGACTACGAGCAGTACTTC

v_call: TRBV2
clone_size: NA
j_call: TRBJ1-2
d_call: NA
cdr3_aa: CASSEQVDYGYTF
cdr3_nt: TGTGCCAGCAGTGAGCAGGTCGACTATGGCTACACCTTC

v_call: TRBV7-2
clone_size: few
j_call: TRBJ2-6
d_call: TRBD1
cdr3_aa: CASSSYRGTGANVLTF
cdr3_nt: TGTGCCAGCAGTAGTTACAGGGGGACTGGGGCCAACGTCCTGACTTTC

v_call: TRBV12-3/TRBV12-4
clone_size: few
j_call: TRBJ1-1
d_call: NA
cdr3_aa: CASSSRGEAFF
cdr3_nt: TGTGCCAGCAGTTCTCGAGGTGAAGCTTTCTTT

v_call: TRBV3-1
clone_size: NA
j_call: TRBJ2-1
d_call: TRBD2
cdr3_aa: CASSLLSLAGGLNEQFF
cdr3_nt: TGTGCCAGCAGCCTTCTTTCGCTAGCGGGAGGCCTCAATGAGCAGTTCTTC

v_call: TRBV20-1
clone_size: NA
j_call: TRBJ2-7
d_call: TRBD2
cdr3_aa: CSGLAGGGQYF
cdr3_nt: TGCAGTGGGCTAGCGGGGGGTGGGCAGTACTTC

v_call: TRBV5-1
clone_size: NA
j_call: TRBJ1-5
d_call: TRBD1
cdr3_aa: CASSLEQGQPQHF
cdr3_nt: TGCGCCAGCAGCTTGGAACAGGGGCAGCCCCAGCATTTT

v_call: TRBV6-2/TRBV6-3
clone_size: few
j_call: TRBJ1-1
d_call: NA
cdr3_aa: CASKEGGASTEAFF
cdr3_nt: TGTGCCAGCAAGGAGGGCGGGGCTAGCACTGAAGCTTTCTTT

v_call: TRBV10-3
clone_size: few
j_call: TRBJ2-2
d_call: NA
cdr3_aa: CAISGRRNDGELFF
cdr3_nt: TGTGCCATCAGTGGTAGGAGGAACGACGGGGAGCTGTTTTTT

v_call: TRBV12-3/TRBV12-4
clone_size: NA
j_call: TRBJ2-1
d_call: NA
cdr3_aa: CASSFPPGYEQFF
cdr3_nt: TGTGCCAGCAGTTTCCCCCCCGGGTATGAGCAGTTCTTC

v_call: TRBV19
clone_size: NA
j_call: TRBJ1-5
d_call: NA
cdr3_aa: CASSIGKLYNQPQHF
cdr3_nt: TGTGCCAGTAGTATCGGAAAACTATACAATCAGCCCCAGCATTTT

v_call: TRBV15
clone_size: NA
j_call: TRBJ1-6
d_call: NA
cdr3_aa: CATSRSKALGLSSYNSPLHF
cdr3_nt: TGTGCCACCAGCAGATCAAAGGCCCTCGGCCTCAGCTCCTATAATTCACCCCTCCACTTT

v_call: TRBV30
clone_size: NA
j_call: TRBJ1-1
d_call: NA
cdr3_aa: CAWRGNRMNTEAFF
cdr3_nt: TGTGCCTGGAGAGGGAATCGAATGAACACTGAAGCTTTCTTT

v_call: TRBV11-2
clone_size: NA
j_call: TRBJ2-7
d_call: TRBD2
cdr3_aa: CASSLVRGGGEQYF
cdr3_nt: TGTGCCAGCAGCTTAGTGCGGGGGGGAGGCGAGCAGTACTTC

v_call: TRBV20-1
clone_size: few
j_call: TRBJ2-2
d_call: TRBD2
cdr3_aa: CSARTHLAGVFTGELFF
cdr3_nt: TGCAGTGCAAGGACCCATTTAGCGGGAGTGTTCACCGGGGAGCTGTTTTTT

v_call: TRBV7-9
clone_size: few
j_call: TRBJ2-1
d_call: TRBD1
cdr3_aa: CASSSSGTGKNEQFF
cdr3_nt: TGTGCCAGCAGCTCGTCCGGGACAGGGAAGAATGAGCAGTTCTTC

v_call: TRBV6-5
clone_size: few
j_call: TRBJ2-1
d_call: TRBD2
cdr3_aa: CASSYHASGTYNEQFF
cdr3_nt: TGTGCCAGCAGTTACCATGCTAGCGGAACCTACAATGAGCAGTTCTTC

v_call: TRBV9
clone_size: many
j_call: TRBJ2-5
d_call: TRBD1
cdr3_aa: CASSVGTGQETQYF
cdr3_nt: TGTGCCAGCAGCGTAGGGACAGGCCAAGAGACCCAGTACTTC

v_call: TRBV12-3/TRBV12-4
clone_size: NA
j_call: TRBJ1-5
d_call: NA
cdr3_aa: CASSLASGLDQPQHF
cdr3_nt: TGTGCCAGCAGTTTAGCTTCAGGGCTCGATCAGCCCCAGCATTTT

v_call: TRBV10-3
clone_size: many
j_call: TRBJ2-2
d_call: TRBD2
cdr3_aa: CAISRTSGISSGELFF
cdr3_nt: TGTGCCATCAGCCGGACTAGCGGGATAAGTTCCGGGGAGCTGTTTTTT

v_call: TRBV15
clone_size: NA
j_call: TRBJ2-4
d_call: TRBD1
cdr3_aa: CATSREVRTGENIQYF
cdr3_nt: TGTGCCACCAGCAGAGAAGTTCGGACAGGGGAAAACATTCAGTACTTC

v_call: TRBV5-1
clone_size: NA
j_call: TRBJ2-7
d_call: TRBD2
cdr3_aa: CASSLGGAGGPRNEQYF
cdr3_nt: TGCGCCAGCAGCTTGGGGGGAGCGGGAGGGCCGAGAAACGAGCAGTACTTC

v_call: TRBV5-1
clone_size: many
j_call: TRBJ2-4
d_call: TRBD1
cdr3_aa: CASSTGTGDSIQYF
cdr3_nt: TGCGCCAGCAGCACCGGGACAGGGGACTCTATTCAGTACTTC

v_call: TRBV5-1
clone_size: many
j_call: TRBJ2-1
d_call: TRBD2
cdr3_aa: CASSAGLAVDEQFF
cdr3_nt: TGCGCCAGCAGCGCGGGACTAGCGGTGGATGAGCAGTTCTTC

v_call: TRBV28
clone_size: NA
j_call: TRBJ2-7
d_call: NA
cdr3_aa: CASSFSRGDYEQYF
cdr3_nt: TGTGCCAGCAGTTTTTCCAGGGGAGACTACGAGCAGTACTTC

v_call: TRBV20-1
clone_size: few
j_call: TRBJ2-2
d_call: TRBD1
cdr3_aa: CSAPTRGQSTGELFF
cdr3_nt: TGCAGTGCTCCGACGAGGGGGCAGAGCACCGGGGAGCTGTTTTTT

v_call: TRBV6-1
clone_size: NA
j_call: TRBJ1-2
d_call: TRBD1
cdr3_aa: CASSERGQGYNGYTF
cdr3_nt: TGTGCCAGCAGTGAAAGGGGACAGGGTTATAATGGCTACACCTTC

v_call: TRBV10-3
clone_size: many
j_call: TRBJ2-1
d_call: TRBD2
cdr3_aa: CAIRKSILAGFNEQFF
cdr3_nt: TGTGCCATCAGGAAATCTATTTTAGCGGGATTCAATGAGCAGTTCTTC

v_call: TRBV20-1
clone_size: NA
j_call: TRBJ2-1
d_call: NA
cdr3_aa: CSARDLERLSYNEQFF
cdr3_nt: TGCAGTGCTAGAGATCTTGAGCGCCTCTCCTACAATGAGCAGTTCTTC

v_call: TRBV12-3/TRBV12-4
clone_size: NA
j_call: TRBJ1-1
d_call: NA
cdr3_aa: CASSIGGKAFF
cdr3_nt: TGTGCCAGCTCCATCGGGGGAAAAGCTTTCTTT

v_call: TRBV7-2
clone_size: few
j_call: TRBJ2-2
d_call: NA
cdr3_aa: CASSLAGTSNTGELFF
cdr3_nt: TGTGCCAGCAGCTTGGCCGGGACATCGAACACCGGGGAGCTGTTTTTT

v_call: TRBV4-1
clone_size: few
j_call: TRBJ2-1
d_call: NA
cdr3_aa: CASSQRWELYNEQFF
cdr3_nt: TGCGCCAGCAGCCAAAGATGGGAACTGTACAATGAGCAGTTCTTC